This TCR beta chain was sequenced for a study of shared clonotypes between healthy human individuals (dated by TCRdb to about 2020). Background for the entire study: A few men and a couple of women, aged 18 to 49 years, made up the cohort. Per donor, three plates each were used for CD4 naive and CD4 memory, two for CD8 naive, and one for CD8 memory. Blood TCR repertoires of a handful of healthy adults were deeply sequenced to estimate repertoire size and the extent of clonotype sharing between individuals. To increase sequencing depth and limit assay-specific biases, different laboratories used diverse techniques to prepare libraries and sequence TCR repertoires. Between about 0.85 and 9.5 billion PBMCs per donor were obtained by leukapheresis.

The donors were healthy, HIV-negative adults with no recently reported acute infections or vaccinations. Only Caucasian adults living in Nashville, Tennessee, USA were represented among the donors. CD4+ T cells were enriched by magnetic negative selection; naive cells were then positively selected on CD45RA, and the negative fraction formed the memory subset. Blood was collected by leukapheresis, and PBMCs were isolated by Ficoll-Histopaque density gradient centrifugation and then cryopreserved in liquid nitrogen vapor phase. Analytical flow cytometry was used to check the purity and quantity of every magnetically sorted T cell population. Genomic DNA was isolated from each sorted fraction and quantified by UV absorbance on a Nanodrop 2000c. Findings and caveats that apply to the study as a whole: Naive subsets generally had larger estimated clonotype richness than memory subsets did. The genetic and exposure-history diversity represented was limited by the small number of donors. Around 5% of naive CD4, more than 3% of naive CD8, approximately 2% of memory CD4, and about 0.4% of memory CD8 clonotypes were shared across several donors. Compared with non-shared clonotypes, the clonotypes found in all four sorted-subset donors had higher generation probabilities. Sampling was limited to blood, and TCR repertoires in tissue likely differ from TCR repertoires in blood. Based on pairwise subsampling, the degree of clonotype sharing among donors was expected to be affected by sequencing depth. Incomplete sequencing was indicated by rarefaction of sorted-subset datasets, despite the large sequencing depth.

Using the deep immunoSEQ assay, TCR CDR3 regions were amplified from genomic DNA by multiplex PCR. Extracted genomic DNA from each cell subset was spread evenly across all wells of several immunoSEQ 96-well plates, with each plate serving as a replicate. For sorted subsets, each replicate PCR was loaded with 200 to 250 ng genomic DNA, equivalent to roughly 30,000 T cell genomes. Purified libraries were measured with a Qubit 3.0 fluorometer, size-checked on a Bioanalyzer 2100, and measured again with the KAPA Library Quantification kit. Every immunoSEQ 96-well plate was sequenced on a dedicated single-read 150-cycle Illumina NextSeq 550 flow cell. Concerning the study's data processing: Because the immunoSEQ output included only junctional sequences and no quality scores, the filtering could not be the same as the filtering used for full-length reads. Sequences were annotated with PyIR, a Python wrapper for IgBLAST v1.9, and V/J genes and CDR3 were assigned using IMGT germline references. Reads were removed for weak V/J assignments (E-value above 1e-6), missing CDR3, stop codons, out-of-frame junctions, or ambiguous translated residues. A V3J clonotype was defined by an identical inferred V gene, J gene, and CDR3 amino acid sequence. Percentage overlap between repertoires was computed as shared unique clonotypes divided by the size of the smaller repertoire. Repertoire richness was assessed with RTK rarefaction, the Chao1 estimator, and Recon v2.1 estimates of unobserved clonotypes. Generation probabilities for all TCRbeta clonotypes obtained by the gDNA method from a few donors were computed using OLGA. Entries here come from immuneACCESS through TCRdb and include only in-frame sequences with V and J called. Some clones fail to appear in such tables; in the studies checked, an unresolved V gene covers under half of the shortfall, and the cause of the remainder is unknown. V and J calls and clone size are those listed in that table; D and trimming were worked out from the DNA. Present in this sample are 550,000 to 700,000 clones, around 73% of which were seen just once. The top ten clones comprise 1.5% to 2% of the sample.

As for this clone: Its antigen target is currently unknown. Base-call qualities are not available, and no considerably larger clone is one nucleotide away.

The TCR sequence derives from a woman in her thirties in good health. The sample taken for sequencing was memory CD4+ T cells sorted from blood. What the cell subset or site label conveys for this sample: CD45RA-negative fraction.

CDR3 loop: CASSLNGPNYGYTF. The DNA reads as follows: TGTGCCAGCAGTTTAAATGGCCCTAACTATGGCTACACCTTC. The rearrangement combines TRBV27 with TRBJ1-2; the D gene is unclear. CDR1 and CDR2, per the germline V gene (reference sequence), are MNHEY and SMNVEV. The CDR3 contains 14 residues, cysteine and phenylalanine counted. The retained sequence is limited to the CDR3, 42 bases, with the frame set at the first base. Trimming at the junction amounts to 2 bases on V and 0 bases on J, and the germline ends lie 7 bases apart.